One TCR beta chain is described in this entry. Its antigen remains undetermined. Base qualities are missing; no much larger clone stands one base away. This sample was taken from a study of blood T cell repertoires in COVID-19 (dated by TCRdb to the early 2020s). With respect to the entire study: Samples from collaborators originated in the United States, Italy and Spain and spanned both the acute and convalescent phases of COVID-19. The prospective study material was composed of cDNA or gDNA derived from T cells, B-cell-depleted T cells, or PBMCs. Deeply sampled blood TCRbeta repertoires from subjects exposed to, actively infected with, or recovered from COVID-19 were included in the dataset. A freely available public database, intended as a resource for researchers studying the immune response to SARS-CoV-2, is where the repertoires were released. The samples were drawn from the first 160 participants of the ongoing ImmuneRACE study and from 950 to 1,500 subjects provided by 6 global collaborators. Nearly every sample came with metadata listing a de-identified subject ID, COVID-19 status, age in years and sex. Where available, HLA class I and class II types were taken from metadata supplied by the sample provider and were not determined by assay-based typing.

The cysteine opens and the phenylalanine closes a CDR3 of 13 amino acids. Only the CDR3 region is kept as DNA, spanning 39 bases read in frame from base 1. The trim is 6 bases for V and 3 bases for J, with a gap of 11 bases between the germline ends. The collaborating institutions used their own protocols to collect whole blood in K2EDTA tubes. For TCRbeta analysis, collaborators shipped samples as frozen whole blood, isolated PBMCs, or DNA extracted from either of those sample types. TCRbeta CDR3 regions were amplified from genomic DNA using the immunoSEQ Assay, a bias-controlled multiplex PCR. The authors' pipeline ran thus. The number of nucleated cells in each sample was estimated from the amplification of reference gene primers within the assay. To quantify the absolute abundance of each unique TCRbeta CDR3 rearrangement, sequence reads were collapsed and filtered. For each sample, productive Simpson clonality was calculated as the square root of Simpson's diversity index over productive rearrangements. TCRdb retrieved this table from immuneACCESS and kept in-frame rearrangements only. Not all clones are present; in checked studies, unresolved V genes account for under half, and no reason is known for the remainder. Clonal size and the V and J genes are those of that table, whereas D and trimming came from the DNA. The sample table holds roughly 110,000 clones, of which roughly two thirds were seen once. Less than 1% of the sample is taken by the ten largest.

Overall study results and their limits: Clinical and demographic metadata were provided uncurated, with the amount varying by source and participant.

This receptor was identified in a human donor with acute or convalescent COVID-19. The donor label of this sample is uncertain. Sequenced material: peripheral blood. The sequence joins TRBV12-3 or TRBV12-4 to TRBJ2-5; the D region possibly corresponds to TRBD2 (6 bases align). The sequenced DNA: TGTGCCAGCAGGCCCGGGGGTAAAGAGACCCAGTACTTC. It is translated as CASRPGGKETQYF.